The clone carrying this TCR beta chain was seen only a few times. Its antigen is not identified. The CDR3 totals 12 residues. Between the trimmed V and J ends, which lost 6 bases and 3 bases, there was a span of 8 bases. Germline V gives CDR1 MGHDK, CDR2 SYGVNS. The data are from a study of beta chain features in type 1 diabetes. Reverse transcription of all isolated RNA meant that expressed TCRB transcripts were sequenced. The method was immunoSEQ multiplex PCR; TCRdb's version includes in-frame clones alone and lacks a portion of them. Of 250,000 to 300,000 clones in the sample, roughly an eighth were seen once. Notes on the study in general: The study found moderately but significantly shorter TCRB CDR3s in all four CD4+ subsets of Type 1 diabetes patients.

This receptor was identified in a man aged 25-45 years with type 1 diabetes. The specimen was naive CD4+ T cells from blood. V and J are TRBV25-1 and TRBJ2-5; D possibly corresponds to TRBD1 (5 bases). CDR3 sequence: CASRVGEETQYF. The DNA for the CDR3 is TGTGCCAGCAGGGTAGGGGAAGAGACCCAGTACTTC.